The 16 T cell receptor beta chains below were found in one sample sequenced in a study of cytomegalovirus exposure and HLA in healthy donors. Primers: 60 Vbeta forward and 13 Jbeta reverse. Clones were read by immunoSEQ multiplex PCR, and TCRdb kept only the in-frame ones, dropping some. The data show about 130,000 clones, around four fifths seen once. The specimen was PBMCs. These receptor sequences come from a human donor in good health.

The chain combines TRBV5-4 with TRBJ1-4; possible D gene TRBD1, 5 bases. The CDR3 runs to 14 residues. The V gene lost 4 bases and the J gene lost 5 bases, with 12 bases spanning the gap. Per germline, CDR1 SGHNT and CDR2 YYREEE (reference sequence). CDR3 DNA: TGTGCCAGCAGCCCTCTGGAGGGGAATGAAAAACTGTTTTTT. Its translation: CASSPLEGNEKLFF.

V usage is TRBV4-1 and J usage is TRBJ2-3; 12 bases fit TRBD2. CDR3 length equals 17 residues. V shed 0 bases, J shed 6 bases, and the junction held 7 bases outside the gene matches. Germline V gene sequence: CDR1 MGHRA, CDR2 YSYEKL. CDR3 coding DNA: TGCGCCAGCAGCCAAGAAATCCTAGCGGGGGGGCGGGATACGCAGTATTTT. As protein: CASSQEILAGGRDTQYF.

This clone was counted a few times. The chain joins TRBV6-1 to TRBJ1-1; D gene ambiguous. Germline CDR1 and CDR2: MNHNS and SASEGT. The CDR3 covers 13 residues. V was trimmed by 6 bases and J by 8 bases, leaving 16 bases between them. CDR3 amino acids: CASSATREKEAFF. The CDR3 coding sequence is TGTGCCAGCAGCGCCACGAGGGAAAAAGAAGCTTTCTTT.

The table lists this clone with a count of one. The V and J genes are TRBV13 and TRBJ2-1, with D perhaps matching TRBD2 (5 bases). Germline V gene data show CDR1 as PRHDT and CDR2 as FYEKMQ (reference sequence). Trimming took off 5 bases at V and 6 bases at J, with 17 bases between the two ends. The CDR3 contains 15 residues. Here the CDR3 reads CASSAPAHGVNEQFF. Here the CDR3 DNA reads TGTGCCAGCAGCGCCCCCGCTCACGGGGTCAATGAGCAGTTCTTC.

This clone was found once. The V gene is TRBV18, the J gene TRBJ1-1; the D is unclear. Trimming took off 2 bases at V and 1 base at J, with 11 bases between the two ends. Germline CDR1 is KGHSH and CDR2 is LQKENI. The CDR3 length is 15 residues. The DNA for the CDR3 is TGTGCCAGCTCACCATCATCGTCCAGGAACACTGAAGCTTTCTTT. Amino acids: CASSPSSSRNTEAFF.

This sequence joins TRBV4-1 and TRBJ1-5; D remains unclear. The germline gives CDR1 MGHRA, CDR2 YSYEKL. The CDR3 length is 13 residues. V gave up 8 bases and J gave up 2 bases, with 10 bases separating them. The CDR3 DNA reads TGCGCCAGCGGCGGAGTGGGCAATCAGCCCCAGCATTTT. This encodes CASGGVGNQPQHF.

This clone was seen only a few times. The chain recombines TRBV5-4 with TRBJ2-7; D is perhaps TRBD2 (5 bases). Trimming took off 0 bases at V and 3 bases at J, with 7 bases between the two ends. The germline gives CDR1 SGHNT, CDR2 YYREEE (reference sequence). CDR3 length equals 13 residues. For the CDR3, the DNA is TGTGCCAGCAGCTTGGGGACTGACTACGAGCAGTACTTC. The encoded protein is CASSLGTDYEQYF.

The chain joins TRBV2 to TRBJ1-5; a possible D gene is TRBD1 (6 bases). Germline lookup yields CDR1 SNHLY and CDR2 FYNNEI. The ends were cut back, 5 bases at V and 0 bases at J, with 14 bases in the middle. The CDR3 totals 16 residues. CDR3 DNA: TGTGCCAGCAGTTCCGGACAGACAGATAGCAATCAGCCCCAGCATTTT. It yields the protein CASSSGQTDSNQPQHF.

CDR3: CASSPSYNTEAFF. The CDR3 DNA sequence: TGTGCCAGCTCACCGAGCTATAACACTGAAGCTTTCTTT. The chain joins TRBV18 to TRBJ1-1; no firm D call. Trimming removed 3 bases at V and 2 bases at J, with 7 bases between. CDR1 KGHSH and CDR2 LQKENI come from the germline V gene. The CDR3 totals 13 residues.

CDR3 nucleotides: TGCGCCAGCAGGGCAGGACAGGGGCGCTACGAGCAGTACTTC. Its translation is CASRAGQGRYEQYF. V is TRBV4-1 and J is TRBJ2-7, with 9 bases that match TRBD1. The junction had 6 bases not matched to a gene; V was cut back by 6 bases and J by 3 bases. The germline CDR1 and CDR2 sequences are MGHRA and YSYEKL. CDR3 length equals 14 residues.

This clone was seen only a few times. V usage is TRBV7-9 and J usage is TRBJ1-6, with TRBD1 as a possible D gene (6 bases). Germline assignment: CDR1 SEHNR and CDR2 FQNEAQ (reference sequence). Trimming removed 5 bases at V and 3 bases at J, with 11 bases between. CDR3 length: 15 amino acids. The CDR3 loop reads CASSGGGSYNSPLHF. CDR3 sequence (DNA): TGTGCCAGCAGCGGTGGGGGCAGCTATAATTCACCCCTCCACTTT. The full variable domain, completed using reference TRBV7-9 and TRBJ1-6, is DTGVSQNPRHKITKRGQNVTFRCDPISEHNRLYWYRQTLGQGPEFLTYFQNEAQLEKSRLLSDRFSAERPKGSFSTLEIQRTEQGDSAMYLCASSGGGSYNSPLHFGNGTRLTVT.

The chain uses TRBV27 and TRBJ2-5; a possible D gene is TRBD2 (5 bases). The CDR3 sequence is 13 residues long. Germline CDR1 and CDR2: MNHEY and SMNVEV (reference sequence). V lost 3 bases to trimming and J lost 4 bases, with 9 bases between them. The CDR3 here is CASSFGSPETQYF. In DNA form, the CDR3 reads TGTGCCAGCAGTTTTGGGAGTCCAGAGACCCAGTACTTC.

The chain links TRBV4-1 to TRBJ1-6, with TRBD1 matching over 7 bases. The CDR3 has 15 residues. The V gene's germline CDR1 is MGHRA and CDR2 YSYEKL. Trimming removed 2 bases from V and 9 bases from J; junction bases left unmatched: 7. Written as DNA, the CDR3 is TGCGCCAGCAGCCAACCTAGACAGGGTAGTTCACCCCTCCACTTT. This codes for CASSQPRQGSSPLHF.

The sample holds a few counts of this clone. The chain employs TRBV18 and TRBJ1-1; possibly TRBD1 for D (6 bases). Germline V lookup: CDR1 KGHSH, CDR2 LQKENI. Trimming cost V 0 bases and J 5 bases, with 7 bases left between them. The length of the CDR3 is 13 residues. Written as DNA, the CDR3 is TGTGCCAGCTCACCACCGCAGGGGACTGAAGCTTTCTTT. Translation gives CASSPPQGTEAFF. Full variable domain (rest looked up from reference TRBV18 and TRBJ1-1): NAGVMQNPRHLVRRRGQEARLRCSPMKGHSHVYWYRQLPEEGLKFMVYLQKENIIDESGMPKERFSAEFPKEGPSILRIQQVVRGDSAAYFCASSPPQGTEAFFGQGTRLTVV.

This rearrangement joins TRBV7-9 to TRBJ2-5; 7 bases are shared with TRBD1. Trimming removed 0 bases from V and 2 bases from J; junction bases left unmatched: 6. The germline V gene has CDR1 SEHNR and CDR2 FQNEAQ (reference sequence). The CDR3 covers 16 residues. Here the CDR3 DNA reads TGTGCCAGCAGCTTAGCCGGGACAGATGAGCAAGAGACCCAGTACTTC. It translates to CASSLAGTDEQETQYF.

The chain's CDR3 is CASSSGGDYNEQFF. In DNA, the CDR3 is TGTGCCAGCAGTAGCGGGGGCGATTACAATGAGCAGTTCTTC. This chain uses TRBV28 with TRBJ2-1, with TRBD2 matching over 8 bases. This CDR3 is built from 14 residues. V was pared by 5 bases and J by 4 bases, with 4 bases of the junction left unmatched. Germline CDR1 and CDR2: MDHEN and SYDVKM.